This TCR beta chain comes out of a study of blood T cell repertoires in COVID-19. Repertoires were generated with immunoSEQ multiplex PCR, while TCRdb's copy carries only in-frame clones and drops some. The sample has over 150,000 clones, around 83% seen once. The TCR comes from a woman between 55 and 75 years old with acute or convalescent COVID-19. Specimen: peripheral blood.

The CDR3 bases are TGTGCCAGCATAGTTGCGGGAACTGGCTACGAGCAGTACTTC. Amino acids: CASIVAGTGYEQYF. The rearrangement joins TRBV5-8 to TRBJ2-7; D is possibly TRBD2 (6 bases). In germline, CDR1 is SGHTS, CDR2 YDEGEE. Trimming removed 6 bases at V and 3 bases at J, with 16 bases between. The CDR3 has 14 residues.